This TCR beta chain is from a study of cytomegalovirus exposure and HLA in healthy donors. Study-wide results and caveats: Being productive about 87% or about 30% of the time was typical of most TCR beta V segments in an earlier analysis. It was reportedly the case that the classifier diagnosed cytomegalovirus status with high specificity and sensitivity. There were some V segments, including TRBV6-2 and TRBV6-3, excluded as indistinguishable. Highly shared sequence variants in one cluster were likely a sequencing artifact.

As for this clone: Its matching antigen is unknown.

V lost 1 base to trimming and J lost 4 bases; unmatched junction nucleotides: 6. This CDR3 comprises 15 residues. From germline, CDR1 is GTSNPN and CDR2 SVGIG (reference sequence). PCR primers comprised 60 Vbeta and 13 Jbeta primers. Clones were read by immunoSEQ multiplex PCR, and TCRdb kept only the in-frame ones, dropping some. Altogether 110,000 or so clones are present, roughly 70% being singletons, with the ten largest covering about 8%. This receptor was taken from a man between 18 and 35 years old in good health and CMV-seropositive. The sequenced sample consisted of PBMCs. V and J are TRBV30 and TRBJ2-3, with 9 bases lining up with TRBD2. CDR3: CAWSETGLASDTQYF. The CDR3 DNA sequence: TGTGCCTGGAGTGAGACGGGACTAGCTTCAGATACGCAGTATTTT.